These 30 T cell receptor beta chains originate from one sample sequenced in a study of T cells in tuberculosis. Measured with immunoSEQ multiplex PCR; TCRdb has only the in-frame clones, and not every one. There are 45,000 or so clones in the sample; around 96% occur only once, and approximately 7.9% lies in the top ten. The source material was PBMCs. Receptors were obtained from a donor aged 10-35 years with latent tuberculosis or without tuberculosis infection.

V usage is TRBV30 and J usage is TRBJ1-5; D may be TRBD1 (5 bases). V lost 2 bases to trimming and J lost 0 bases, with 8 bases between them. The CDR3 length is 14 residues. Per germline, CDR1 GTSNPN and CDR2 SVGIG (reference sequence). The CDR3 spells CAWSPGLSNQPQHF. The CDR3 DNA is TGTGCCTGGAGTCCAGGGCTTAGCAATCAGCCCCAGCATTTT.

The gene calls are TRBV18 and TRBJ2-2; possibly TRBD2 for D (5 bases). The CDR3 totals 13 residues. Trimming left V 6 bases short and J 7 bases short, with 12 bases between. Germline lookup yields CDR1 KGHSH and CDR2 LQKENI. The CDR3 coding sequence is TGTGCCAGCTCCGTCGGGAAGGACGGGGAGCTGTTTTTT. Its protein is CASSVGKDGELFF.

This chain connects TRBV10-3 to TRBJ2-1; a weak D match, TRBD2 (5 bases). V shed 0 bases and J shed 0 bases, with 21 bases lying between them. The CDR3 spans 20 residues. Germline loops: CDR1 ENHRY, CDR2 SYGVKD. The CDR3 loop reads CAISESIAGPPLSSYNEQFF. The CDR3 DNA reads as TGTGCCATCAGTGAGTCGATTGCGGGCCCTCCCTTAAGCTCCTACAATGAGCAGTTCTTC.

The chain has TRBV30 and TRBJ1-2; TRBD1 might be the D (5 bases). Trimming removed 4 bases at V and 3 bases at J, with 12 bases between. The CDR3 contains 13 residues. Germline V gives CDR1 GTSNPN, CDR2 SVGIG (reference sequence). CDR3: CAWTGQADYGYTF. The CDR3 nucleotides are TGTGCCTGGACAGGGCAAGCTGACTATGGCTACACCTTC. Drawing the rest from reference TRBV30 and TRBJ1-2, the complete variable domain is SQTIHQWPATLVQPVGSPLSLECTVEGTSNPNLYWYRQAAGRGLQLLFYSVGIGQISSEVPQNLSASRPQDRQFILSSKKLLLSDSGFYLCAWTGQADYGYTFGSGTRLTVV.

The chain combines TRBV5-1 with TRBJ2-5; 10 bases agree with TRBD1. The germline V gene has CDR1 SGHRS and CDR2 YFSETQ. This CDR3 contains 15 residues. Trimming took 4 bases from V and 2 from J; bases not matched to a gene: 5. The CDR3, as DNA: TGCGCCAGCAGCATTGGGACAGGGGAACAAGAGACCCAGTACTTC. Translated: CASSIGTGEQETQYF.

J is TRBJ1-5 and V is TRBV23-1, with 9 bases fitting TRBD1. TRBV23-1 is classed as an ORF, of uncertain function. The CDR3 is 20 amino acids. V lost 9 bases and J lost 4; bases outside the gene matches: 25. The CDR3 DNA sequence: TGCGCCAGTTCCTCCCTCCCGGGACAGGGCCTTCACCGGAATAATCAGCCCCAGCATTTT. Translated, it gives CASSSLPGQGLHRNNQPQHF.

This chain connects TRBV2 to TRBJ2-1; 10 nucleotides match TRBD2. The CDR3 length is 15 residues. After removal of 4 bases from V and 10 bases from J, the junction contained 10 bases not matched to a gene. CDR1 and CDR2 from the germline V gene are SNHLY and FYNNEI. CDR3 in amino acids: CASSGGASGSGEQFF. The CDR3 coding sequence is TGTGCCAGCAGTGGTGGGGCTAGCGGGAGTGGGGAGCAGTTCTTC.

This sequence joins TRBV6-1 and TRBJ1-5, with D possibly TRBD1 on 6 matching bases. Germline CDR1 MNHNS, CDR2 SASEGT. V was trimmed by 2 bases and J by 1 base, leaving 6 bases between them. The CDR3 spans 14 residues. The CDR3 loop is CASSERGSNQPQHF. Here the CDR3 DNA reads TGTGCCAGCAGTGAAAGGGGGAGCAATCAGCCCCAGCATTTT.

The chain links TRBV5-6 to TRBJ2-1, with 9 bases lining up with TRBD1. J lost 6 bases, V lost 6 bases, and 10 bases had no gene match. This CDR3 is built from 15 residues. CDR1 is SGHDT, CDR2 YYEEEE, per germline. The CDR3 here is CASNPPGQGFNEQFF. The CDR3, as DNA: TGTGCCAGCAACCCCCCGGGACAGGGTTTCAATGAGCAGTTCTTC. Full variable domain (remainder filled in from reference TRBV5-6 and TRBJ2-1): DAGVTQSPTHLIKTRGQQVTLRCSPKSGHDTVSWYQQALGQGPQFIFQYYEEEERQRGNFPDRFSGHQFPNYSSELNVNALLLGDSALYLCASNPPGQGFNEQFFGPGTRLTVL.

The V gene is TRBV14, the J gene TRBJ2-5, with unresolved D. This CDR3 spans 13 amino acids. V lost 4 bases, J lost 2 bases, and 8 bases lay in between. The V gene's germline CDR1 is SGHDN and CDR2 FVKESK. For the CDR3, the DNA is TGTGCCAGCAGCCCGACTCTACAAGAGACCCAGTACTTC. Protein: CASSPTLQETQYF. Supplemented by reference TRBV14 and TRBJ2-5, the full variable domain reads EAGVTQFPSHSVIEKGQTVTLRCDPISGHDNLYWYRRVMGKEIKFLLHFVKESKQDESGMPNNRFLAERTGGTYSTLKVQPAELEDSGVYFCASSPTLQETQYFGPGTRLLVL.

The chain employs TRBV5-1 and TRBJ1-1; no clear D. Germline-derived CDR1 and CDR2 are SGHRS and YFSETQ. The CDR3 extends over 16 amino acids. The V end was cut by 0 bases, the J end by 3 bases, with 15 bases between. The CDR3 DNA reads TGCGCCAGCAGCTTGGTTAGGAAGAGGGAGGACACTGAAGCTTTCTTT. Translation gives CASSLVRKREDTEAFF.

This sequence joins TRBV27 and TRBJ2-7, with 8 bases aligning to TRBD1. J gave up 5 bases and V 5 bases, and 8 bases lay outside the gene matches. Germline V CDR1 and CDR2: MNHEY, SMNVEV (reference sequence). The CDR3 totals 14 residues. CDR3 in DNA: TGTGCCAGCAGTCCCCTGACAGGGGCAGACGAGCAGTACTTC. It encodes CASSPLTGADEQYF.

The genes are TRBV6-5 and TRBJ1-6; D gene unclear. This CDR3 is 14 amino acids long. Germline V gene lookup returns CDR1 MNHEY and CDR2 SVGAGI. Trimming left V 2 bases short and J 10 bases short, with 12 bases between. CDR3 sequence: CASSYEGVESPLHF. The CDR3 nucleotides are TGTGCCAGCAGTTACGAGGGAGTTGAGTCACCCCTCCACTTT.

This chain uses TRBV7-2 with TRBJ2-7; 14 bases are shared with TRBD2. Trimming cost V 5 bases and J 2 bases; bases outside gene matches: 14. Germline V gives CDR1 SGHTA, CDR2 FQGNSA. The CDR3 totals 19 residues. In DNA form, the CDR3 reads TGTGCCAGCAGCATCCTTAAAGGGCGACTAGCGGGAGGGCCCTACGAGCAGTACTTC. This encodes CASSILKGRLAGGPYEQYF.

V usage is TRBV19 and J usage is TRBJ1-1, with TRBD1 matching over 11 bases. CDR1 is LNHDA, CDR2 SQIVND, per germline (reference sequence). CDR3 length equals 15 residues. After removal of 5 bases from V and 5 bases from J, the junction contained 7 bases not matched to a gene. CDR3 nucleotides: TGTGCCAGTAGTGGACAGGGGGCGTTAACAACTGAAGCTTTCTTT. It yields the protein CASSGQGALTTEAFF. Full variable domain (outside the CDR3, taken from reference TRBV19 and TRBJ1-1): DGGITQSPKYLFRKEGQNVTLSCEQNLNHDAMYWYRQDPGQGLRLIYYSQIVNDFQKGDIAEGYSVSREKKESFPLTVTSAQKNPTAFYLCASSGQGALTTEAFFGQGTRLTVV.

This clone was counted a single time. The rearrangement uses TRBV25-1 and TRBJ2-2, with 10 bases identical to TRBD1. V lost 3 bases, J lost 3 bases, and 1 base stayed unmatched. The CDR3 sequence is 15 residues long. Germline CDR1 and CDR2: MGHDK and SYGVNS. CDR3 in DNA: TGTGCCAGCAGTGACGGGACAGGGGACACCGGGGAGCTGTTTTTT. This translates into CASSDGTGDTGELFF.

The chain is built from TRBV30 and TRBJ1-2; D unclear. The CDR3 has 14 amino acids. Germline CDR1 GTSNPN, CDR2 SVGIG (reference sequence). V lost 4 bases and J 0 bases, leaving 12 bases between the germline ends. For the CDR3, the DNA is TGTGCCTGGAATAACCTGATAGCTAACTATGGCTACACCTTC. Its protein product is CAWNNLIANYGYTF.

The sample holds a few counts of this clone. The genes are TRBV2 and TRBJ1-1; D is undetermined. Trimming removed 7 bases from V and 1 base from J, with 10 bases in between. From germline, CDR1 is SNHLY and CDR2 FYNNEI. The CDR3 is made up of 13 amino acids. The CDR3 region has the DNA TGTGCCAGCACTCAGTCTGAGAACACTGAAGCTTTCTTT. This sequence encodes CASTQSENTEAFF.

The chain links TRBV5-1 to TRBJ2-7; tentative D call: TRBD1 (6 bases). Germline-derived CDR1 and CDR2 are SGHRS and YFSETQ. V was cut by 6 bases and J by 0 bases, with 10 bases left in between. The CDR3 runs to 13 residues. The CDR3 region has the DNA TGCGCCAGCAACCCGGACAGCTCCTACGAGCAGTACTTC. This encodes CASNPDSSYEQYF.

The chain uses TRBV5-1 and TRBJ1-2; 11 bases align to TRBD1. Germline V gives CDR1 SGHRS, CDR2 YFSETQ. V lost 4 bases and J lost 8; bases outside the gene matches: 7. The CDR3 covers 14 residues. The CDR3 bases are TGCGCCAGCAGCGTGGACAGGGGGCTAGGCGGCTACACCTTC. Its translation is CASSVDRGLGGYTF. Complete variable domain (other parts from reference TRBV5-1 and TRBJ1-2): KAGVTQTPRYLIKTRGQQVTLSCSPISGHRSVSWYQQTPGQGLQFLFEYFSETQRNKGNFPGRFSGRQFSNSRSEMNVSTLELGDSALYLCASSVDRGLGGYTFGSGTRLTVV.

This rearrangement joins TRBV20-1 to TRBJ2-7, with D tentatively TRBD2 (6 bases). This CDR3 has 11 amino acids. Looked up from germline, CDR1 is DFQATT and CDR2 is SNEGSKA (reference sequence). The V end was cut by 3 bases, the J end by 6 bases, with 9 bases between. CDR3 region: CSASRRGEQYF. In DNA, the CDR3 is TGCAGTGCTAGTAGGAGGGGCGAGCAGTACTTC.

The chain employs TRBV28 and TRBJ1-1; D is possibly TRBD1 (5 bases). Germline assignment: CDR1 MDHEN and CDR2 SYDVKM. The V end was cut by 5 bases, the J end by 1 base, with 11 bases between. The CDR3 length is 14 residues. DNA for the CDR3: TGTGCCAGCAGTGGGGGGTGGGGGAACACTGAAGCTTTCTTT. The encoded protein is CASSGGWGNTEAFF. The full variable domain, rest sourced from reference TRBV28 and TRBJ1-1, is DVKVTQSSRYLVKRTGEKVFLECVQDMDHENMFWYRQDPGLGLRLIYFSYDVKMKEKGDIPEGYSVSREKKERFSLILESASTNQTSMYLCASSGGWGNTEAFFGQGTRLTVV.

The chain has TRBV4-2 and TRBJ2-1; the match to TRBD2 covers 11 bases. The V gene end was trimmed by 0 bases and the J gene end by 6 bases; junction bases not matched to a gene: 7. This CDR3 is 17 amino acids long. Germline V gene data show CDR1 as LGHNA and CDR2 as YNFKEQ. The CDR3 nucleotides are TGTGCCAGCAGCCAAGAAGGGCTAGCGGGAGGTAGCAATGAGCAGTTCTTC. Translating it yields CASSQEGLAGGSNEQFF.

The chain links TRBV5-1 to TRBJ1-5; D perhaps matches TRBD1 (6 bases). CDR1 is SGHRS, CDR2 YFSETQ, per germline. The V end lost 0 bases, the J end lost 1 base, and 8 bases lay between the germline ends. The CDR3 sequence is 15 residues long. CDR3 DNA sequence: TGCGCCAGCAGCTTGGAGGGGGTAAGCAATCAGCCCCAGCATTTT. It yields the protein CASSLEGVSNQPQHF.

The chain employs TRBV5-1 and TRBJ2-2; maybe TRBD1 (6 bases). The CDR3 is 16 residues long. Germline lookup yields CDR1 SGHRS and CDR2 YFSETQ. V shed 8 bases and J shed 3 bases, with 20 bases lying between them. The CDR3 sequence is CASRPVGGGHTGELFF. The CDR3 region has the DNA TGCGCCAGTCGCCCCGTCGGTGGGGGCCACACCGGGGAGCTGTTTTTT.

The V and J genes are TRBV25-1 and TRBJ2-1, with TRBD2 matching over 7 bases. Losses at the gene ends were 8 bases for V and 3 bases for J; bases not matched to a gene: 4. Germline V gene lookup returns CDR1 MGHDK and CDR2 SYGVNS. The CDR3 has 13 amino acids. The CDR3 is CASGEGGYNEQFF. The CDR3 nucleotides read TGTGCCAGCGGGGAGGGAGGCTACAATGAGCAGTTCTTC.

The chain joins TRBV27 to TRBJ1-2, with D unclear. CDR1 and CDR2 (germline): MNHEY, SMNVEV (reference sequence). The CDR3 covers 14 residues. V was cut by 2 bases and J by 5 bases, with 12 bases left in between. The CDR3 DNA sequence: TGTGCCAGCAGTTTACGGTTTCAACTATATGGCTACACCTTC. Amino acids: CASSLRFQLYGYTF.

The CDR3 is CASSLRGPGENEKLFF. The CDR3 DNA reads TGCGCCAGCAGCCTCAGGGGGCCGGGTGAAAATGAAAAACTGTTTTTT. The chain combines TRBV4-1 with TRBJ1-4; 8 bases agree with TRBD1. CDR3 length: 16 residues. Germline trimming cut 4 bases from V and 5 bases from J; bases unmatched to any gene: 9. CDR1 and CDR2 from the germline V gene are MGHRA and YSYEKL.

V usage is TRBV6-5 and J usage is TRBJ2-2; a weak D match, TRBD1 (5 bases). CDR3 size: 14 residues. Trimming removed 6 bases at V and 7 bases at J, with 15 bases between. The germline CDR1 and CDR2 sequences are MNHEY and SVGAGI. The CDR3 loop is CASRNTGRSGELFF. CDR3 bases: TGTGCCAGCAGGAATACAGGAAGAAGCGGGGAGCTGTTTTTT.

CDR3 sequence (DNA): TGTGCCAGCAGCCCAGGGGGTAATGGCTACACCTTC. It encodes CASSPGGNGYTF. J is TRBJ1-2 and V is TRBV4-2; 7 bases agree with TRBD1. Germline V gene data show CDR1 as LGHNA and CDR2 as YNFKEQ. Unmatched junction bases numbered 2, after V lost 4 bases and J lost 6 bases. The CDR3 has 12 amino acids.